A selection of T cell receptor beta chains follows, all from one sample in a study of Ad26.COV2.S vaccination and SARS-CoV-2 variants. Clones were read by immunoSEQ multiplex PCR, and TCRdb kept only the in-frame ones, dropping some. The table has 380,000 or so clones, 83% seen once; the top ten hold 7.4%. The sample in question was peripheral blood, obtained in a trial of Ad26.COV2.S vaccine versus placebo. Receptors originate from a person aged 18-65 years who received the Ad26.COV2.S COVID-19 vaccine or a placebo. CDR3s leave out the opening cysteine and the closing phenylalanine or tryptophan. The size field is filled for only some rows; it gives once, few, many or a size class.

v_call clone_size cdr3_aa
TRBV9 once ASSVVGGAGTITDTQY
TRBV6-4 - ASRPGQGDADTQY
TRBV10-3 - AISDSDRGYQPQH
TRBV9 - ASSAEQGFNTEAF
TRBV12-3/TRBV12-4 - ASRNNRNQPQH
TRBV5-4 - ASSSVTGLLISPLH
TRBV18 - ASSPWQSTTYEQY
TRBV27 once ASTPGSGNKNIQY
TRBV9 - ASSVTGTSGEQF
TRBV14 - ASSPGGIFDYT
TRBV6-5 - ASQSYRGRTGELF
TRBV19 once ASRGGRSYNEQF
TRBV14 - ASSQVGGTGELF